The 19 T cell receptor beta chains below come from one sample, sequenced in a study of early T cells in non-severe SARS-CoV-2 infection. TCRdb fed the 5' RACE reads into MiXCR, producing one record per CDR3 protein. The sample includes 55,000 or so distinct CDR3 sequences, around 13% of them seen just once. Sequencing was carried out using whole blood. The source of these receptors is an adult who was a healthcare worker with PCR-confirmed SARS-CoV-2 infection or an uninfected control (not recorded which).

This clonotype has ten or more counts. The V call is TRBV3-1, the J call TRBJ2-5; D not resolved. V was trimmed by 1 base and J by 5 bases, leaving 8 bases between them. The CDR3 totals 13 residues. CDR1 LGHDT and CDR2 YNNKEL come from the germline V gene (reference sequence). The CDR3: CASSQVTKETQYF. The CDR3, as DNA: TGTGCCAGCAGCCAAGTAACAAAGGAGACCCAGTACTTC.

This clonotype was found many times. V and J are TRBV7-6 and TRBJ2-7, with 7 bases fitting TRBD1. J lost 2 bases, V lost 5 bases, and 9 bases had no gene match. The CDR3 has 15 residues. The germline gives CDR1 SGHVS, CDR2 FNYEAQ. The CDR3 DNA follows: TGTGCCAGCAGCACATCGACAGGGTTTGCCTACGAGCAGTACTTC. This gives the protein CASSTSTGFAYEQYF.

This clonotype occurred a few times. The CDR3 region has the DNA TGTGCCACCCGCCGGGGACAGGCGGATTCACCCCTCCACTTT. Translating it yields CATRRGQADSPLHF. This sequence joins TRBV15 and TRBJ1-6; 8 bases are a match to TRBD1. V shed 8 bases and J 8 bases; nucleotides not matched to a gene: 8. Per germline, CDR1 LNHNV and CDR2 YYDKDF (reference sequence). The CDR3 length is 14 residues.

CDR3: CASSAAQGDYGYTF. The CDR3 DNA is TGTGCCAGCAGCGCAGCACAGGGCGACTATGGCTACACCTTC. The gene calls are TRBV9 and TRBJ1-2, with D perhaps TRBD1 (6 bases). This CDR3 spans 14 amino acids. V dropped 3 bases and J dropped 3 bases, with 12 bases sitting between them. Germline V CDR1 and CDR2: SGDLS, YYNGEE.

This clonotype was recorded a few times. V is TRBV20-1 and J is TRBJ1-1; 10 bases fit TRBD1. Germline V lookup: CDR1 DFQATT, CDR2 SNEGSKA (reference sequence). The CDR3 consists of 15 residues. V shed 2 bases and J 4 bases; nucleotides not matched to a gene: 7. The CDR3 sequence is CSARSRDRGGTEAFF. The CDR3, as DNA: TGCAGTGCTAGAAGCCGGGACAGGGGCGGCACTGAAGCTTTCTTT.

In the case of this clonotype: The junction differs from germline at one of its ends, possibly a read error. CDR3 in amino acids: CASSLTQDATQYF. CDR3 in DNA: TGTGCCAGCAGCCTAACTCAGGACGCTACGCAGTATTTT. The chain couples TRBV7-3 to TRBJ2-3; D call uncertain. The CDR3 has 13 residues. The germline V gene has CDR1 SGHTA and CDR2 FQGTGA. The whole variable domain, filled in from reference TRBV7-3 and TRBJ2-3, reads GAGVSQTPSNKVTEKGKYVELRCDPISGHTALYWYRQSLGQGPEFLIYFQGTGAADDSGLPNDRFFAVRPEGSVSTLKIQRTERGDSAVYLCASSLTQDATQYFGPGTRLTVL.

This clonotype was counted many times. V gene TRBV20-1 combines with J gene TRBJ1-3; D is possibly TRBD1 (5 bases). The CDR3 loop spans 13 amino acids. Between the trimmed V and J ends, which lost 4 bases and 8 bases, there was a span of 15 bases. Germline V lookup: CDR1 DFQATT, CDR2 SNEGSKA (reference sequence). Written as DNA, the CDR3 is TGCAGTGCTATGCCAGGGAAGGGGCACACCATATATTTT. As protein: CSAMPGKGHTIYF.

CDR3 bases: TGTGCCAGCAGTTACGGCGGGAGAACGGAGACCCAGTACTTC. Translated: CASSYGGRTETQYF. The chain carries TRBV6-2 or TRBV6-3 and TRBJ2-5; TRBD2 agrees at 7 bases. This CDR3 comprises 14 residues. With 2 bases clipped from V and 5 bases from J, the junction kept 5 bases outside the gene matches. Germline CDR1 is MNHEY and CDR2 is SVGEGT.

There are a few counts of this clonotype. CDR3 region: CASSKGGSFNEKLFF. The CDR3 DNA follows: TGTGCCAGCAGCAAAGGTGGAAGTTTTAATGAAAAACTGTTTTTT. The chain has TRBV21-1 and TRBJ1-4. TRBV21-1 is an annotated pseudogene. The length of the CDR3 is 15 residues.

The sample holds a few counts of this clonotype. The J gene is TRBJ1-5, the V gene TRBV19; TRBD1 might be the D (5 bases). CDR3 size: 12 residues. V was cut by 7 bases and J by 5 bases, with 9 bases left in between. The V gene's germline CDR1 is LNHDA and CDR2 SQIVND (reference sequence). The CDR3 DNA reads TGTGCCAGTACAACAGGCTATCAGCCCCAGCATTTT. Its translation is CASTTGYQPQHF.

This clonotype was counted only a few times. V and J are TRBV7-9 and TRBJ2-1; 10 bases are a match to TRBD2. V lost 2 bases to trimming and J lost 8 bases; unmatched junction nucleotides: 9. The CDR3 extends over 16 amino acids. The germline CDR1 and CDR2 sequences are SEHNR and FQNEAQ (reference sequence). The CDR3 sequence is CASSLKTLAGVDEQFF. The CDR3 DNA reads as TGTGCCAGCAGCTTAAAAACCCTAGCGGGGGTGGATGAGCAGTTCTTC.

The CDR3 DNA reads TGTGCCAGCAGCGGCAGGGCAGCGAACACCGGGGAGCTGTTTTTT. Protein: CASSGRAANTGELFF. The rearrangement links TRBV9 to TRBJ2-2; D perhaps matches TRBD1 (5 bases). The V gene's germline CDR1 is SGDLS and CDR2 YYNGEE. The V end lost 3 bases, the J end lost 0 bases, and 9 bases lay between the germline ends. The CDR3 consists of 15 residues.

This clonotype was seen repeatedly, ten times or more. The CDR3 loop reads CASSTGTGNEKLFF. CDR3 nucleotides: TGCGCCAGCAGCACCGGGACAGGGAATGAAAAACTGTTTTTT. This sequence joins TRBV5-1 and TRBJ1-4; 9 nucleotides line up with TRBD1. This CDR3 has 14 amino acids. The germline CDR1 and CDR2 sequences are SGHRS and YFSETQ. The junction had 3 bases not matched to a gene; V was cut back by 4 bases and J by 5 bases.

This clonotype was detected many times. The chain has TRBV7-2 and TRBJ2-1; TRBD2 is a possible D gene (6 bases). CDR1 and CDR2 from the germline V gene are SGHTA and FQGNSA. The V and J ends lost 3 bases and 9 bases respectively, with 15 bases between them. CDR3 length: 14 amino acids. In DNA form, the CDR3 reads TGTGCCAGCAGCTTTATCTGGGGGGACGGTGAGCAGTTCTTC. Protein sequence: CASSFIWGDGEQFF.

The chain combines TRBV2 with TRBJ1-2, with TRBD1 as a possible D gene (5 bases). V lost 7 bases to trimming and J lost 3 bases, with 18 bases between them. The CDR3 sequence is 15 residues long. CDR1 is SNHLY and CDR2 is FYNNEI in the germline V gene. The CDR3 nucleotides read TGTGCCAGCAAACTCGGGGGGATCCCGGACTATGGCTACACCTTC. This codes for CASKLGGIPDYGYTF.

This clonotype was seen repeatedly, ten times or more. The CDR3 DNA reads TGTGCCAGCAGCTCCCCCCGGGGGCCTCAAAGCTCCTACAATGAGCAGTTCTTC. Amino acids: CASSSPRGPQSSYNEQFF. The genes are TRBV11-2 and TRBJ2-1; D is perhaps TRBD1 or TRBD2 (6 bases each). Germline assignment: CDR1 SGHAT and CDR2 FQNNGV. The CDR3 length is 18 residues. V was pared by 4 bases and J by 0 bases, with 19 bases between.

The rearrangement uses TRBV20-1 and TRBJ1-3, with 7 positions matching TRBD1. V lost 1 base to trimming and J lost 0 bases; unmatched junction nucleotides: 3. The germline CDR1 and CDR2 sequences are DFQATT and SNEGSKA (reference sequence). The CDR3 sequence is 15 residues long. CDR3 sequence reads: CSARAAGGSGNTIYF. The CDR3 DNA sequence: TGCAGTGCTAGAGCGGCAGGGGGCTCTGGAAACACCATATATTTT.

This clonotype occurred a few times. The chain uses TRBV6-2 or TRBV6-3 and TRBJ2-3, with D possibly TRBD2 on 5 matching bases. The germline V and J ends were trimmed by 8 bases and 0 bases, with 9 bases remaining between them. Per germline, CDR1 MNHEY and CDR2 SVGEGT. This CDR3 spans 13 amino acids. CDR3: CASSGGSTDTQYF. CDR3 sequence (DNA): TGTGCCAGCTCCGGAGGTAGCACAGATACGCAGTATTTT.

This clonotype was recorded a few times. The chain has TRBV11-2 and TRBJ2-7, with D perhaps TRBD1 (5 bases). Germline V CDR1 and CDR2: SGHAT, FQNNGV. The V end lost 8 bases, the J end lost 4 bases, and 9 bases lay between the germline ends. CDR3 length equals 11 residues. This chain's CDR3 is CASQGAYEQYF. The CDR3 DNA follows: TGTGCCAGCCAGGGTGCTTACGAGCAGTACTTC.